Included here is one T cell receptor (beta chain) sequence, with context. Its specificity is unknown. MiXCR was run by TCRdb on the reads, yielding one entry per CDR3 protein. The data contain about 230,000 distinct CDR3 sequences, approximately 22% of them seen just once; the ten biggest clones take up around a sixth. These data come from a study of T cell repertoires in cytomegalovirus infection. Whole-study context: Evidence of both CMV infection and a matching HLA type came from public TCR beta signatures.

Points from the study as a whole: Public TCR beta family frequency separated CMV-and-HLA carriers, including in an independent cohort. Ex vivo, HLA-C-restricted CMV-specific TCR beta clonotypes prevailed over the rest of the response.

Germline CDR1 MNHEY, CDR2 SMNVEV (reference sequence). The V gene end was trimmed by 7 bases and the J gene end by 2 bases; junction bases not matched to a gene: 8. This CDR3 comprises 15 residues. V gene TRBV27 combines with J gene TRBJ2-7; 10 nucleotides align to TRBD2. The sequenced material came from CD8+ T cells from PBMCs. The TCR comes from a human donor in good health (CMV status not recorded). Some clones in this sample may be carry-over from other donors' samples. CDR3 nucleotides: TGTGCCAGCACCCTAGCGGGAGTTGGGACCTACGAGCAGTACTTC. Translation: CASTLAGVGTYEQYF.